A selection of T cell receptor beta chains follows, all from one sample in a study of CD8+ T cells in alopecia areata. Measured with immunoSEQ multiplex PCR; TCRdb has only the in-frame clones, and not every one. The table lists about 220,000 clones, around 57% of them singletons. The material was CD4+ T cells sorted from blood, obtained at week 4, from a patient treated with tofacitinib. These TCRs come from a human donor with alopecia areata. Both conserved end residues are part of each CDR3. The D gene is left open where the match is weak. Clone size is not always given. Where it is, it says once, few, many or a class for expanded clones.

clone size,V gene,D gene,J gene,CDR3 DNA,CDR3 protein
.,TRBV29-1,TRBD2,TRBJ2-2,TGCAGCGTTCAGACTAGCGGGAGGACCGGGGAGCTGTTTTTT,CSVQTSGRTGELFF
.,TRBV4-3,.,TRBJ2-2,TGCGCCAGCAGCCAAGATCGTCCCCGGGAGCTGTTTTTT,CASSQDRPRELFF
few,TRBV7-2,.,TRBJ2-3,TGTGCCAGCAGTCTAGACACAGATACGCAGTATTTT,CASSLDTDTQYF
.,TRBV2,TRBD1,TRBJ2-1,TGTGCCAGCAGTGAAGTAGGGACAGGGAGATACAATGAGCAGTTCTTC,CASSEVGTGRYNEQFF
.,TRBV5-4,.,TRBJ1-4,TGTGCCAGCAGCGCATGGAATGAAAAACTGTTTTTT,CASSAWNEKLFF
.,TRBV29-1,TRBD1,TRBJ2-7,TGCAGCGTGTCCGGGACAGGGGACTACGAGCAGTACTTC,CSVSGTGDYEQYF
.,TRBV27,.,TRBJ2-7,TGTGCCAGCAGCTCGCCCCGGGGGCCCTCCTACGAGCAGTACTTC,CASSSPRGPSYEQYF
.,TRBV7-7,TRBD2,TRBJ2-1,TGTGCCAGCAGCCCAACCGCGGGGGGGCACAACAATGAGCAGTTCTTC,CASSPTAGGHNNEQFF
.,TRBV10-3,.,TRBJ2-7,TGTGCCATCAGTGATACCACAGGGAGCTCCTACGAGCAGTACTTC,CAISDTTGSSYEQYF
few,TRBV4-3,TRBD2,TRBJ2-4,TGCGCCAGCAGCCAAGATGGGGAGGGCGGGAACATTCAGTACTTC,CASSQDGEGGNIQYF
few,TRBV7-2,.,TRBJ1-2,TGTGCCAGCAGCTTTCCGGGATTGGACTATGGCTACACCTTC,CASSFPGLDYGYTF
.,TRBV2,.,TRBJ1-5,TGTGCCAGCAGTGAAGATGGGGAGGGTAATCAGCCCCAGCATTTT,CASSEDGEGNQPQHF
.,TRBV29-1,.,TRBJ2-6,TGCAGCGTTGATTCTGGGGCCAACGTCCTGACTTTC,CSVDSGANVLTF
.,TRBV11-2,TRBD1,TRBJ1-2,TGTGCCAGCAGCTCCCTCACAGGGGGCAACTATGGCTACACCTTC,CASSSLTGGNYGYTF
.,TRBV29-1,.,TRBJ2-7,TGCAGCGTTGAAACAGGGTCCACCCAGTACTTC,CSVETGSTQYF
.,TRBV4-3,TRBD1,TRBJ2-7,TGCGCCAGCAGCCAACAAACCCTGGCAGGGGGTGAGCAGTACTTT,CASSQQTLAGGEQYF
.,TRBV15,.,TRBJ1-6,TGTGCCACCAGCAGAGAGGATGTCAATTCACCCCTCCACTTT,CATSREDVNSPLHF
.,TRBV30,.,TRBJ1-6,TGTGCCTGGAGTGTAAGGGGTAGGTCACCCCTCCACTTT,CAWSVRGRSPLHF
.,TRBV4-3,.,TRBJ1-5,TGCGCCAGCAGCCAGGGACTTACCAATCAGCCCCAGCATTTT,CASSQGLTNQPQHF
few,TRBV29-1,TRBD2,TRBJ2-5,TGCAGCGTCGCGGGGGGAGAGACCCAGTACTTC,CSVAGGETQYF
.,TRBV29-1,.,TRBJ2-2,TGCAGCGTTGGTCTGGGATACACCGGGGAGCTGTTTTTT,CSVGLGYTGELFF
.,TRBV5-1,.,TRBJ2-3,TGCGCCAGCAGCCGCCTACCGGGTACCGGGGGAGGCACAGATACGCAGTATTTT,CASSRLPGTGGGTDTQYF
few,TRBV4-3,.,TRBJ2-6,TGCGCCAGCAGCCAAGGAGGTAGTGGGGCCAACGTCCTGACTTTC,CASSQGGSGANVLTF
.,TRBV6-5,.,TRBJ1-5,TGTGCCAGCAGGGGCCCGGGCAATCAGCCCCAGCATTTT,CASRGPGNQPQHF
.,TRBV4-1,TRBD2,TRBJ2-3,TGCGCCAGCAGCCTGAGAGGACTAGCCCGCACAGATACGCAGTATTTT,CASSLRGLARTDTQYF
once,TRBV5-6,TRBD1,TRBJ1-1,TGTGCCAGCAGCTCCAACACCGGGACAGTGAACACTGAAGCTTTCTTT,CASSSNTGTVNTEAFF
few,TRBV29-1,TRBD1,TRBJ2-1,TGCAGCGTCGCAAAGGGACAGGGGCAGTTCTTC,CSVAKGQGQFF
.,TRBV6-6,.,TRBJ1-2,TGTGCCAGCAGTTACTCGAGTGTAGATCCCCTCTATGGCTACACCTTC,CASSYSSVDPLYGYTF
.,TRBV5-4,TRBD1,TRBJ1-5,TGTGCCAGCAGCGCCGGGACAGGGGACCAGCCCCAGCATTTT,CASSAGTGDQPQHF
.,TRBV7-2,.,TRBJ1-6,TGTGCCAGCAGCTTTGACTCTGGGGGTGGCTCACCCCTCCACTTT,CASSFDSGGGSPLHF
.,TRBV18,.,TRBJ2-7,TGTGCCAGCTCACCACGGTCAGGGTTCAACGAGCAGTACTTC,CASSPRSGFNEQYF
.,TRBV25-1,TRBD1,TRBJ1-4,TGTGCCAGCAGTGCAACCGGGACAGCGAATGAAAAACTGTTTTTT,CASSATGTANEKLFF
.,TRBV6-6,.,TRBJ1-1,TGTGCCACCACCCAGGGACCTGAAGCTTTCTTT,CATTQGPEAFF
few,TRBV2,.,TRBJ2-5,TGTGCCAGCAGTGGATGGGGGAAGGAAGAGACCCAGTACTTC,CASSGWGKEETQYF
few,TRBV7-9,.,TRBJ1-1,TGTGCCAGCAGCTTAGGACAGTCCCCCGGGGCTTTCTTT,CASSLGQSPGAFF
few,TRBV6-6,.,TRBJ1-2,TGTGCCAGCATCCCTGGGGCGGGTGCTGGCTACACCTTC,CASIPGAGAGYTF
.,TRBV30,.,TRBJ1-1,TGTGCCTGGAGGTCCCAGCCGAACACTGAAGCTTTCTTT,CAWRSQPNTEAFF
.,TRBV9,TRBD1,TRBJ1-1,TGTGCCAGCAGCGTAGACCAGGGGGCGAGAGAGGGAGCTTTCTTT,CASSVDQGAREGAFF
.,TRBV6-6,TRBD2,TRBJ2-5,TGTGCCAGCACCGGACTAGCGGGGGGGCAAGAGACCCAGTACTTC,CASTGLAGGQETQYF
.,TRBV19,.,TRBJ2-5,TGTGCCAGTAGTAATCTCGGGACCCAGACCCAGTACTTC,CASSNLGTQTQYF
.,TRBV5-4,.,TRBJ2-2,TGTGCCAGCAGCTTAGACAGGAACACCGGGGAGCTGTTTTTT,CASSLDRNTGELFF
.,TRBV30,.,TRBJ1-3,TGTGCCTGGAGTGGCCGAGACACCATATATTTT,CAWSGRDTIYF
.,TRBV30,TRBD1,TRBJ1-2,TGTGCCTGGAAGCGACAGGGGATGAACTATGGCTACACCTTC,CAWKRQGMNYGYTF
.,TRBV2,.,TRBJ1-2,TGTGCCAGCAACACAGGGTATTATGGCTACACCTTC,CASNTGYYGYTF
.,TRBV14,TRBD2,TRBJ2-3,TGTGCCAGCAGCCGACGACTAGCGGGGGCTGGCACAGATACGCAGTATTTT,CASSRRLAGAGTDTQYF
.,TRBV30,TRBD1,TRBJ1-1,TGTGCCTGGAGTCGTAGGACAGGGGGCGGGAACACTGAAGCTTTCTTT,CAWSRRTGGGNTEAFF
.,TRBV2,TRBD1,TRBJ1-2,TGTGCCAGCAGTGTGGGACAGCTCGGGGGTGGCTACACCTTC,CASSVGQLGGGYTF
.,TRBV5-1,.,TRBJ1-1,TGCGCCAGCAGCTCCGATCGGGGGCTTTTGAACACTGAAGCTTTCTTT,CASSSDRGLLNTEAFF
once,TRBV13,TRBD1,TRBJ2-6,TGTGCCAGCAGCCTGGGGACAGGGGGTTCCGGGGCCAACGTCCTGACTTTC,CASSLGTGGSGANVLTF
few,TRBV11-2,.,TRBJ2-3,TGTGCCAGCAGCTTGGACTCCAGGATGACTCGCACAGATACGCAGTATTTT,CASSLDSRMTRTDTQYF
few,TRBV29-1,.,TRBJ2-5,TGCAGCGTTGGCGTCGAGACCCAGTACTTC,CSVGVETQYF
few,TRBV7-8,TRBD2,TRBJ2-3,TGTGCCAGCAGCCTCGGGACTAGCGGGCCAACAGATACGCAGTATTTT,CASSLGTSGPTDTQYF
few,TRBV27,TRBD2,TRBJ2-7,TGTGCCAGCAGTCCCGGGGGGATTCCCTACGAGCAGTACTTC,CASSPGGIPYEQYF
.,TRBV5-1,.,TRBJ1-2,TGCGCCAGCTCCCGGGCGTCTAACTATGGCTACACCTTC,CASSRASNYGYTF
.,TRBV6-5,.,TRBJ2-3,TGTGCCAGCAGTCCGTCCCCGGGCCCTCCGGATACGCAGTATTTT,CASSPSPGPPDTQYF
.,TRBV29-1,.,TRBJ1-3,TGCAGCGTTGGGGGTGATCGATCTGGAAACACCATATATTTT,CSVGGDRSGNTIYF
.,TRBV29-1,.,TRBJ2-7,TGCAGCGTTGGGACCCTTCTTAGTAAGGGGCAGTACTTC,CSVGTLLSKGQYF